Listed below are T cell receptor beta chains from one sample, sequenced in a study of technical replicates of blood from a handful of donors. TCRdb's table, derived via immunoSEQ multiplex PCR, lists solely in-frame clones and lacks some. The profile shows approximately 75,000 clones, about 97% of them singletons. What was sequenced was T cells isolated from PBMCs. The receptor source for this set is a human donor in good health. Both conserved end residues are part of each CDR3. Each record gives: D gene, clone size, V gene, J gene, CDR3 protein, CDR3 DNA. A D gene is named only where the DNA matches it firmly. Not every row has a clone size; where given, it reads once, few, many or a size class.

d_gene: .
abundance: .
v_gene: TRBV4-2
j_gene: TRBJ2-3
CDR3aa: CASSPIGYAGGNTDTQYF
CDR3nt: TGTGCCAGCAGCCCAATTGGTTACGCTGGCGGGAACACAGATACGCAGTATTTT

d_gene: .
abundance: .
v_gene: TRBV19
j_gene: TRBJ2-3
CDR3aa: CASTGPQRSTDTQYF
CDR3nt: TGTGCCAGTACCGGCCCCCAGCGGAGCACAGATACGCAGTATTTT

d_gene: .
abundance: .
v_gene: TRBV7-9
j_gene: TRBJ1-2
CDR3aa: CASSLAGSSYGYTF
CDR3nt: TGTGCCAGCAGCTTAGCGGGCAGCTCCTATGGCTACACCTTC

d_gene: .
abundance: .
v_gene: TRBV28
j_gene: TRBJ1-5
CDR3aa: CASSLPGGNQPQHF
CDR3nt: TGTGCCAGCAGTTTACCGGGAGGCAATCAGCCCCAGCATTTT

d_gene: TRBD2
abundance: .
v_gene: TRBV9
j_gene: TRBJ2-1
CDR3aa: CASSVVPLTSGSRNEQFF
CDR3nt: TGTGCCAGCAGCGTAGTCCCGTTAACTAGCGGGAGTCGGAATGAGCAGTTCTTC

d_gene: .
abundance: .
v_gene: TRBV11-2
j_gene: TRBJ1-5
CDR3aa: CASSLEGAFQPQHF
CDR3nt: TGTGCCAGCAGCTTAGAGGGGGCCTTTCAGCCCCAGCATTTT

d_gene: TRBD2
abundance: .
v_gene: TRBV7-8
j_gene: TRBJ2-2
CDR3aa: CASSLRLAGVFTGELFF
CDR3nt: TGTGCCAGCAGCTTACGACTAGCGGGAGTATTCACCGGGGAGCTGTTTTTT

d_gene: .
abundance: .
v_gene: TRBV29-1
j_gene: TRBJ2-4
CDR3aa: CSVGGDSLAKNIQYF
CDR3nt: TGCAGCGTTGGAGGGGACTCCCTAGCCAAAAACATTCAGTACTTC

d_gene: .
abundance: .
v_gene: TRBV18
j_gene: TRBJ2-7
CDR3aa: CASSPPGRGGNEQYF
CDR3nt: TGTGCCAGCTCACCACCGGGAAGGGGCGGCAACGAGCAGTACTTC

d_gene: .
abundance: .
v_gene: TRBV29-1
j_gene: TRBJ1-3
CDR3aa: CSVILDGRWNTIYF
CDR3nt: TGCAGCGTTATTCTGGACGGGAGATGGAACACCATATATTTT

d_gene: .
abundance: .
v_gene: TRBV10-3
j_gene: TRBJ1-2
CDR3aa: CAIRQLLNYGYTF
CDR3nt: TGTGCCATTCGACAGCTACTTAACTATGGCTACACCTTC

d_gene: .
abundance: .
v_gene: TRBV5-6
j_gene: TRBJ2-7
CDR3aa: CASSSPGDTYEQYF
CDR3nt: TGTGCCAGCAGCTCCCCGGGGGATACCTACGAGCAGTACTTC

d_gene: .
abundance: .
v_gene: TRBV7-9
j_gene: TRBJ2-1
CDR3aa: CASSLPTGGGYNEQFF
CDR3nt: TGTGCCAGCAGCTTACCGACGGGGGGCGGCTACAATGAGCAGTTCTTC

d_gene: TRBD2
abundance: .
v_gene: TRBV13
j_gene: TRBJ2-1
CDR3aa: CASINSGYNEQFF
CDR3nt: TGTGCCAGCATTAATAGCGGGTACAATGAGCAGTTCTTC

d_gene: TRBD1
abundance: .
v_gene: TRBV7-6
j_gene: TRBJ2-7
CDR3aa: CASSLGDRVYEQYF
CDR3nt: TGTGCCAGCAGCTTAGGGGACAGGGTCTACGAGCAGTACTTC

d_gene: .
abundance: once
v_gene: TRBV7-2
j_gene: TRBJ2-5
CDR3aa: CASEIRAGRETQYF
CDR3nt: TGTGCCAGCGAGATTAGGGCGGGGCGAGAGACCCAGTACTTC

d_gene: TRBD2
abundance: once
v_gene: TRBV28
j_gene: TRBJ2-1
CDR3aa: CASSPISGSYNEQFF
CDR3nt: TGTGCCAGCAGCCCCATTAGCGGGAGTTACAATGAGCAGTTCTTC

d_gene: TRBD2
abundance: .
v_gene: TRBV10-3
j_gene: TRBJ2-5
CDR3aa: CATGTSGRLKETQYF
CDR3nt: TGTGCCACCGGGACTAGCGGGAGGTTAAAAGAGACCCAGTACTTC

d_gene: .
abundance: .
v_gene: TRBV7-2
j_gene: TRBJ1-5
CDR3aa: CASSLRTLSQPQHF
CDR3nt: TGTGCCAGCAGCTTACGGACTCTCAGTCAGCCCCAGCATTTT

d_gene: .
abundance: .
v_gene: TRBV30
j_gene: TRBJ2-7
CDR3aa: CAWSHEWSSYEQYF
CDR3nt: TGTGCCTGGAGTCACGAGTGGAGCTCCTACGAGCAGTACTTC

d_gene: TRBD1
abundance: .
v_gene: TRBV6-5
j_gene: TRBJ1-2
CDR3aa: CASSYKQGAGGYTF
CDR3nt: TGTGCCAGCAGTTATAAGCAGGGGGCCGGGGGCTACACCTTC

d_gene: .
abundance: .
v_gene: TRBV11-1
j_gene: TRBJ1-1
CDR3aa: CASSQASEGGKAEAFF
CDR3nt: TGTGCCAGCAGCCAGGCAAGCGAAGGGGGAAAGGCTGAAGCTTTCTTT

d_gene: TRBD1
abundance: .
v_gene: TRBV11-3
j_gene: TRBJ1-1
CDR3aa: CASSLRGQDEAFF
CDR3nt: TGTGCCAGCAGCTTGAGGGGGCAAGATGAAGCTTTCTTT

d_gene: .
abundance: .
v_gene: TRBV18
j_gene: TRBJ2-7
CDR3aa: CASSPPAGGGEQYF
CDR3nt: TGTGCCAGCTCACCACCGGCAGGGGGAGGCGAGCAGTACTTC

d_gene: TRBD2
abundance: once
v_gene: TRBV2
j_gene: TRBJ2-3
CDR3aa: CASSKRASGSSDTQYF
CDR3nt: TGTGCCAGCAGTAAAAGGGCTAGCGGGAGTTCAGATACGCAGTATTTT

d_gene: .
abundance: once
v_gene: TRBV28
j_gene: TRBJ1-1
CDR3aa: CASRLPRGFEAFF
CDR3nt: TGTGCCAGCAGGCTACCCCGCGGTTTTGAAGCTTTCTTT

d_gene: .
abundance: .
v_gene: TRBV6-1
j_gene: TRBJ2-5
CDR3aa: CASSEGDSRETQYF
CDR3nt: TGTGCCAGCAGTGAAGGGGACTCGCGGGAGACCCAGTACTTC

d_gene: .
abundance: .
v_gene: TRBV7-2
j_gene: TRBJ2-7
CDR3aa: CASSLRSSFVYEQYF
CDR3nt: TGTGCCAGCAGCTTAAGGAGTAGCTTTGTTTACGAGCAGTACTTC

d_gene: .
abundance: .
v_gene: TRBV11-2
j_gene: TRBJ1-5
CDR3aa: CASSQGTVNQPQHF
CDR3nt: TGTGCCAGCAGCCAGGGGACGGTGAATCAGCCCCAGCATTTT

d_gene: .
abundance: once
v_gene: TRBV2
j_gene: TRBJ2-5
CDR3aa: CASSTLDYFQETQYF
CDR3nt: TGTGCCAGCAGTACCCTGGACTATTTCCAAGAGACCCAGTACTTC

d_gene: .
abundance: .
v_gene: TRBV6-5
j_gene: TRBJ2-1
CDR3aa: CASSYYQANEQFF
CDR3nt: TGTGCCAGCAGTTACTACCAGGCAAATGAGCAGTTCTTC

d_gene: TRBD1
abundance: .
v_gene: TRBV4-1
j_gene: TRBJ2-3
CDR3aa: CASSLPGTGRDTQYF
CDR3nt: TGCGCCAGCAGCCTACCGGGGACAGGGAGAGATACGCAGTATTTT

d_gene: .
abundance: once
v_gene: TRBV28
j_gene: TRBJ2-5
CDR3aa: CASSLLLLETQYF
CDR3nt: TGTGCCAGCAGTTTACTCCTTCTGGAGACCCAGTACTTC

d_gene: .
abundance: .
v_gene: TRBV4-3
j_gene: TRBJ2-3
CDR3aa: CASSQEGANPDTQYF
CDR3nt: TGCGCCAGCAGCCAAGAGGGCGCAAACCCAGATACGCAGTATTTT

d_gene: .
abundance: .
v_gene: TRBV12-2
j_gene: TRBJ1-2
CDR3aa: CASRLGRQGRGYTF
CDR3nt: TGTGCAAGTCGCTTAGGTAGGCAGGGTAGGGGCTACACCTTC

d_gene: .
abundance: .
v_gene: TRBV7-9
j_gene: TRBJ2-1
CDR3aa: CASSLWGDNEQFF
CDR3nt: TGTGCCAGCAGCTTATGGGGGGACAATGAGCAGTTCTTC

d_gene: .
abundance: .
v_gene: TRBV30
j_gene: TRBJ2-5
CDR3aa: CAWKRGAVQETQYF
CDR3nt: TGTGCCTGGAAACGGGGAGCCGTTCAAGAGACCCAGTACTTC

d_gene: TRBD2
abundance: .
v_gene: TRBV6-6
j_gene: TRBJ2-1
CDR3aa: CASRTPGGAEQFF
CDR3nt: TGTGCCAGCAGGACCCCGGGGGGGGCTGAGCAGTTCTTC

d_gene: .
abundance: .
v_gene: TRBV28
j_gene: TRBJ1-2
CDR3aa: CASSSRWGGLNYGYTF
CDR3nt: TGTGCCAGCAGTTCCCGTTGGGGGGGATTGAACTATGGCTACACCTTC

d_gene: TRBD1
abundance: .
v_gene: TRBV7-9
j_gene: TRBJ1-2
CDR3aa: CASSPGQGTGGYTF
CDR3nt: TGTGCCAGCAGCCCAGGACAGGGCACTGGTGGCTACACCTTC

d_gene: TRBD1
abundance: .
v_gene: TRBV28
j_gene: TRBJ2-1
CDR3aa: CASPPGQGGLNEQFF
CDR3nt: TGTGCCAGCCCTCCGGGACAGGGGGGCCTGAATGAGCAGTTCTTC

d_gene: .
abundance: .
v_gene: TRBV30
j_gene: TRBJ1-1
CDR3aa: CAWSVEVPAFF
CDR3nt: TGTGCCTGGAGTGTAGAGGTTCCGGCTTTCTTT